This T cell receptor beta chain emerged from a study of CD8 T cells in Susac syndrome (dated by TCRdb to the late 2010s). Regarding the study in general: Repertoire sequencing was used to test whether CD8+ T cell activation and differentiation in Susac syndrome was antigen driven. Clonality of the CD8+ T cell repertoire was compared between roughly eleven healthy donors, some 14 Susac syndrome patients and 15 or so multiple sclerosis patients.

Notes on this clonotype: The target of this receptor is not known. There are no base qualities to consult, and no much larger clone falls within one base.

CDR1 and CDR2, per the germline V gene (reference sequence), are LGHDT and YNNKEL. V sheds 1 base and J sheds 0 bases, leaving 13 bases between their ends. Spanning cysteine to phenylalanine, the CDR3 consists of 17 amino acids. Only CDR3 DNA is held: 51 bases, read in frame from base 1. The full study reports these points: The study acknowledged that relatively few individuals were included in the TCR sequencing and HLA analysis.

RNA was extracted using the RNeasy kit, and roughly 0.5 to 1 microgram was reverse transcribed with random hexamers. The immunoSEQ multiplex PCR assay, covering 54 Vbeta and 13 Jbeta segments, was used to amplify TCR beta CDR3 regions. PCR amplification bias was corrected by using a synthetic template baseline for primer optimization and computational correction. As for how the authors treated the data: Reads were annotated to V, D and J genes according to IMGT and were analyzed with immunoSEQ Analyzer, with only productive sequences retained. To calculate clonality, Shannon entropy was normalized by log2 of the number of productive unique sequences and then subtracted from one. For each patient and control, public and private clones were evaluated among the 100 most prevalent clones. Clones were defined as Susac-specific when absent from the healthy and MS cohorts, from fewer than 1,200 published viral clones and from other ImmuneACCESS disease sequences. Clones were called with MiXCR by TCRdb after fastp trimmed the public reads at Q25, and only in-frame beta chains were retained. Each CDR3 protein appears once, grouped with its most common genes and DNA. V and J calls and clone size were set by TCRdb, not the authors. Counted in this sample were about 300,000 distinct CDR3 sequences; 80% to 90% of them appeared once. Together, the top ten hold around 0.11% of the sample.

Peripheral blood CD8+ and CD4+ T cells from healthy donors, Susac syndrome patients and multiple sclerosis patients were profiled by high-throughput TCR beta sequencing. Treatment-naive patients with stable or active relapsing-remitting disease fulfilling revised McDonald criteria were used as multiple sclerosis controls. Bulk CD8+ and CD4+ T cells were purified by magnetic negative isolation, while CD8+ TEMRA cells were enriched using FACS. Blood was drawn into EDTA tubes, processed within 24 hours, and PBMCs were isolated by density gradient centrifugation. PBMCs intended for TCR sequencing were frozen in liquid nitrogen and were later thawed in a 37 degrees C water bath. A purity of at least 90% was achieved for sorted or isolated CD4+, CD8+ and CD8+ TEMRA cells.

This TCR derives from a human donor with multiple sclerosis. The rearranged segments are TRBV3-1 and TRBJ2-1, with a tentative D gene TRBD2 over 6 matching bases. The specimen was CD8+ T cells from PBMCs. The DNA sequence is as follows: TGTGCCAGCAGCCAAGGAGGGAGGACTCCCTCCTACAATGAGCAGTTCTTC. Translated, this is CASSQGGRTPSYNEQFF.